What follows is one T cell receptor beta chain and its context. The antigen remains unidentified. Germline V CDR1 and CDR2: SNHLY, FYNNEI. The CDR3 has 13 amino acids. The ends were cut back, 8 bases at V and 2 bases at J, with 9 bases in the middle. The entry originates in a study of vaccination and CD4 T cells after COVID-19. Treatment indicated: roughly nine-day PBMC culture with coronavirus spike peptide pools or control peptides (ViraFEST assay). It was on days 3 and 7 that half the medium was replaced with fresh IL-2 medium. Cultured CD4+ T-cell DNA underwent Oncomine TCR Beta short-read sequencing. TCRdb fed the PCR reads into MiXCR, producing one record per CDR3 protein. The sample shows about 8,600 distinct CDR3 sequences, 61% of them seen only once.

The sample was cultured CD4+ T cells from blood, taken after SARS-CoV-2 vaccination. The chain employs TRBV2 and TRBJ2-2; the D gene is possibly TRBD1 (5 bases). The receptor comes from a human donor with COVID-19. This CDR3 reads CASLRTNTGELFF. The CDR3 DNA follows: TGTGCCAGCCTTAGGACAAACACCGGGGAGCTGTTTTTT.